The present T cell receptor beta chain was sequenced within a study of blood T cells in healthy people across ages. General study results and limits: Per million T cells, TCR beta diversity dropped about linearly as age rose. No conclusive comparison of naive versus antigen-experienced cells was possible with unsorted PBMCs. Those diversity estimates obtained from one million T cells were thought to be underestimates.

The second PCR ran roughly 6 to 11 cycles with a sample-barcoded 5' primer and J-beta primers. TCRdb reprocessed the 5' RACE reads with MiXCR, giving one entry per CDR3 protein. The repertoire holds 650,000 to 800,000 distinct CDR3 sequences, with under 65% as singletons. Looked up from germline, CDR1 is SEHNR and CDR2 is FQNEAQ (reference sequence). The CDR3 spans 17 residues. Trimming at V came to 2 bases and at J to 4 bases, leaving 12 bases not matched to a gene. Total RNA extraction produced at least 5.5 micrograms (per sample) for the study. This clonotype was found a few times. Its antigen is as yet unknown.

The receptor was derived from a woman aged 80 or over in good health. The chain recombines TRBV7-9 with TRBJ2-7, with TRBD1 matching 9 bases. Sequencing was done on a sample of blood. CDR3 region: CASSLMGLGTGLYEQYF. CDR3 sequence (DNA): TGTGCCAGCAGCTTAATGGGCCTTGGGACAGGGTTATACGAGCAGTACTTC.